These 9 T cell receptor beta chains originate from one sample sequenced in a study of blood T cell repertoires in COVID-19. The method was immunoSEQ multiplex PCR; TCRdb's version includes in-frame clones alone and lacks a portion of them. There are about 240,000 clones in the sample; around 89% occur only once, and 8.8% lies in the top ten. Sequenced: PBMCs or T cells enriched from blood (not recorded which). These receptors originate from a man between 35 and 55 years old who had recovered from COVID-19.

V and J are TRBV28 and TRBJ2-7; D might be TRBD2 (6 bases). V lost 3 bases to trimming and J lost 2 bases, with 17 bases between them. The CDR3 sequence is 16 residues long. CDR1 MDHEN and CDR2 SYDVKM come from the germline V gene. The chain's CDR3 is CASSLGGSDLTYEQYF. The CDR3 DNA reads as TGTGCCAGCAGTTTGGGGGGATCCGACCTGACCTACGAGCAGTACTTC.

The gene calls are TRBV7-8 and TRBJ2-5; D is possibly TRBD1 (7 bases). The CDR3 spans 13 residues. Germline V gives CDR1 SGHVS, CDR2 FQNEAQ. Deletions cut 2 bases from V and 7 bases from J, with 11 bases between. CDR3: CASSLNRGGTQYF. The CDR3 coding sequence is TGTGCCAGCAGCTTAAACAGGGGAGGGACCCAGTACTTC.

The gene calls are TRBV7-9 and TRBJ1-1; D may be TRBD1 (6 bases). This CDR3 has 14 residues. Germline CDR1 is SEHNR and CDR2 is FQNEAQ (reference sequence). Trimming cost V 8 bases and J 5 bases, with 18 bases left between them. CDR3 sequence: CASPRGGANTEAFF. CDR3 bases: TGTGCCAGCCCTCGGGGGGGGGCCAATACTGAAGCTTTCTTT.

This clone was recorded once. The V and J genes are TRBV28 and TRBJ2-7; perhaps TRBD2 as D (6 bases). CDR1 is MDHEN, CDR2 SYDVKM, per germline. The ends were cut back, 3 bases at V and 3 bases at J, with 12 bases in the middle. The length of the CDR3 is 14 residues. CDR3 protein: CASSFLQEGYEQYF. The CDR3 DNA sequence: TGTGCCAGCAGTTTCTTACAGGAGGGCTACGAGCAGTACTTC.

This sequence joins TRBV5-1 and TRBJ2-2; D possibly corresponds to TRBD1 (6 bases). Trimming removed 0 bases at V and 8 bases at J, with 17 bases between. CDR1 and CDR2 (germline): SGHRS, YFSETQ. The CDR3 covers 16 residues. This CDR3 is CASSLGQDTSTGELFF. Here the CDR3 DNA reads TGCGCCAGCAGCTTGGGACAGGACACTTCGACTGGGGAGCTGTTTTTT.

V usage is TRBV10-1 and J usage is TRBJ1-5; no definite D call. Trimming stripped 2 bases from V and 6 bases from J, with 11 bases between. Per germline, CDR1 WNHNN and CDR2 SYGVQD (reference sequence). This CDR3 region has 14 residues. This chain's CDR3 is CASSEGRQGQPQHF. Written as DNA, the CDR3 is TGCGCCAGCAGTGAGGGCCGACAAGGTCAGCCCCAGCATTTT.

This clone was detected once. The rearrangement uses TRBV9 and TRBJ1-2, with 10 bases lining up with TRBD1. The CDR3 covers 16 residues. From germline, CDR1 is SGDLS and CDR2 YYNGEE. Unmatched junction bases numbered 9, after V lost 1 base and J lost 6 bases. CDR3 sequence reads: CASSVPGDRGLNGYTF. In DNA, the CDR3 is TGTGCCAGCAGCGTACCGGGAGACAGGGGGCTGAATGGCTACACCTTC.

CDR3 loop: CASSRYGTGHQPQHF. The CDR3 DNA is TGTGCCAGCAGCCGATACGGGACAGGTCATCAGCCCCAGCATTTT. The chain links TRBV6-2 or TRBV6-3 to TRBJ1-5; the match to TRBD1 covers 8 bases. Trimming took 6 bases from V and 5 from J; bases not matched to a gene: 9. CDR3 length: 15 residues. Germline lookup yields CDR1 MNHEY and CDR2 SVGEGT.

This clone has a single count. The CDR3 bases are TGTGCCAGCAGCGTAGAGGGGGACCTTACCTACGAGCAGTACTTC. Its protein product is CASSVEGDLTYEQYF. The J gene is TRBJ2-7, the V gene TRBV9; the D gene is possibly TRBD1 (6 bases). This CDR3 is 15 amino acids long. Germline loops: CDR1 SGDLS, CDR2 YYNGEE. V lost 0 bases to trimming and J lost 2 bases, with 12 bases between them. The full variable domain, rest sourced from reference TRBV9 and TRBJ2-7, is DSGVTQTPKHLITATGQRVTLRCSPRSGDLSVYWYQQSLDQGLQFLIQYYNGEERAKGNILERFSAQQFPDLHSELNLSSLELGDSALYFCASSVEGDLTYEQYFGPGTRLTVT.